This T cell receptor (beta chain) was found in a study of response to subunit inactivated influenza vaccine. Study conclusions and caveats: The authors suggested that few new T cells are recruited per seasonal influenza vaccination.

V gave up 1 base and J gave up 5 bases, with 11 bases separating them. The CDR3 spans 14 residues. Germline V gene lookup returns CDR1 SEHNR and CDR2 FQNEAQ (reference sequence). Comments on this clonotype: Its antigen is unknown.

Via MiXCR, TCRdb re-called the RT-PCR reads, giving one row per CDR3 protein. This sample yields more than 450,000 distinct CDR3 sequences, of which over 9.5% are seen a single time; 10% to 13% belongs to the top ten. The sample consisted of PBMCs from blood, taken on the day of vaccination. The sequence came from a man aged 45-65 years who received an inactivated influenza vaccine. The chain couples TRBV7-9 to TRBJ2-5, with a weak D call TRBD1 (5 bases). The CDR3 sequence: CASSLGQPRETQYF. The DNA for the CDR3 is TGTGCCAGCAGCTTAGGACAGCCTCGGGAGACCCAGTACTTC.